This T cell receptor (beta chain) stems from a study of T cells in Graves' hyperthyroidism and ophthalmopathy (dated by TCRdb to the late 2010s). As for the study more broadly: Peripheral blood was collected at initial diagnosis, before any treatment. To identify distinguishing TCR V-J signatures, a discovery cohort of 90 to 100 patients was used, comprising under 45 with Graves' ophthalmopathy and under 60 with stable Graves' hyperthyroidism. An independent validation cohort of about 19 hyperthyroidism patients and about 16 patients who later progressed to ophthalmopathy tested prospective prediction of ophthalmopathy. For training and testing, the approximately 92 patients in the discovery cohort were randomly divided in a 7:3 ratio. The study also compared thyroid tissue and blood T-cell repertoires from 6 or 7 Graves' hyperthyroidism patients. Following sampling, methimazole starting at 30 mg daily was given to hyperthyroidism patients, and high-dose intravenous methylprednisolone was given to ophthalmopathy patients. According to the paper, TCR Vbeta CDR3 sequencing was carried out on approximately 140 peripheral blood samples, which came from fewer than 50 ophthalmopathy, approximately 78 hyperthyroidism and roughly 17 progressor patients. The full study reports these points: Sample size was not statistically predetermined, and blinding of investigators to group allocation was not performed. A 13 V-J signature model separated ophthalmopathy from stable hyperthyroidism, with nearly 90% sensitivity and 81.08% specificity in cross-validation and 80%/75% in testing. Most expanded thyroid clonotypes (frequency above 0.001) were also detected in blood, a finding suggesting that blood repertoires may reflect thyroid immune responses. In validation, the model predicted progression to ophthalmopathy with 55% to 71% sensitivity and approximately 74% specificity, a median of approximately 6.5 months before onset.

This clonotype showed up many times. Its target antigen remains unknown. Per-base quality was not reported, and no clone a single base away is much larger than it. Ophthalmopathy patients had moderately to severely active disease, with a Clinical Activity Score of 3 or more, a NOSPECS grade of 4 or more, and a disease duration of less than 3 months. Any patient with an uncontrolled infection, another autoimmune disease, pregnancy or lactation was excluded. Diagnoses were based on clinical symptoms, serum thyroxine and TRAb, thyroid ultrasound and orbital computed tomography. PBMCs were separated from roughly 10 ml of fresh peripheral blood using Ficoll-Paque density gradient centrifugation. Total RNA was extracted with Trizol reagent, and quality was checked on an Agilent 2100 Bioanalyzer. The TCR beta CDR3 regions were amplified from RNA transcripts. The TCR CDR3 was subjected to a first round of RT-PCR using the HTBI primer set and the Qiagen OneStep RT-PCR kit. Libraries were constructed in a second round of multiplex PCR, after which size selection and purification were performed. The libraries were sequenced on an Illumina HiSeq2000 using paired-end 100 bp reads. On the authors' methods: SOAPnuke was used to process the raw data, removing reads that contained adapters or uncalled bases, had a mean Phred below 15, or lacked an exact match to the constant primer or identifier. COPE v1.2.5 was used to merge the high-quality paired reads, and each unique nucleotide sequence was defined as a clonotype. Clonotypes were aligned to IMGT TRBV, TRBD and TRBJ reference segments using MiTCR v1.1. Only V-J combinations with frequency above 0.0001, covering 99.2% of repertoires, were analysed. A TCS score was defined as the ratio of F50 (clonal expansion) to E x V (chaos), with BLOSUM62-based TCRdist applied between CDR3 peptides within each V-J. Welch's t-statistics and random forest reduced around 550 V-J features to around 14, which were used in a naive Bayes classifier (R e1071). TCRdb's own reprocessing of the public reads used fastp at Q25 and MiXCR and kept productive beta chains. Rows are unified per CDR3 protein, each entry keeping the most common DNA and genes. The authors' filters were not applied to this entry. Within this sample are about 330,000 distinct CDR3 sequences, with approximately 15% of them counted one time only. 30% to 40% of the sample is in the top ten clones.

Taken from cysteine to phenylalanine, the CDR3 has 11 residues. Left in the record is the CDR3 DNA by itself, 33 bases read in frame from the first base. V gives up 10 bases and J gives up 7 bases, and the segment between their germline ends measures 13 bases. The sequenced sample consisted of blood. This TCR came from a woman in her forties with Graves' ophthalmopathy. The sequence joins TRBV12-3 or TRBV12-4 to TRBJ1-1, with the D gene not clear enough to name. The CDR3 amino acid sequence is: CAISTRYEAFF. In nucleotide form, the sequence is TGTGCCATATCCACACGATATGAAGCTTTCTTT.